This passage covers 30 T cell receptor beta chains from one sample sequenced in a study of T cells in Graves' hyperthyroidism and ophthalmopathy. Amplification of TCR beta CDR3 regions was performed using RNA transcripts as template. The HTBI set primed first-round TCR CDR3 RT-PCR. TCRdb re-derived calls from the multiplex PCR reads in MiXCR, one entry per CDR3 protein. The data contain over 400,000 distinct CDR3 sequences, under 25% of them seen just once; the ten biggest clones take up around 47%. Specimen: blood. These receptors were obtained from a woman in her 70s with Graves' ophthalmopathy.

The J gene is TRBJ1-1, the V gene TRBV6-4, with a weak D call TRBD1 (5 bases). The V gene lost 6 bases and the J gene lost 7 bases, with 15 bases spanning the gap. Looked up from germline, CDR1 is MRHNA and CDR2 is SNTAGT. This CDR3 comprises 13 residues. DNA of the CDR3: TGTGCCAGCAGAGCGGGACCCCAGGTTGAAGCTTTCTTT. It translates to CASRAGPQVEAFF.

This clonotype appeared a few times. The V gene is TRBV12-3 or TRBV12-4, the J gene TRBJ1-1; 7 bases line up with TRBD1. With V trimmed by 6 bases and J by 0 bases, 7 bases remained unmatched. The CDR3 runs 15 residues. The CDR3 DNA sequence: TGTGCCAGCAGAAAGGGGGGACAGATGAACACTGAAGCTTTCTTT. Translating gives CASRKGGQMNTEAFF.

This sequence joins TRBV20-1 and TRBJ1-2; perhaps TRBD1 as D (5 bases). The CDR3 runs to 13 residues. Trimming took off 0 bases at V and 9 bases at J, with 14 bases between the two ends. Looked up from germline, CDR1 is DFQATT and CDR2 is SNEGSKA (reference sequence). The CDR3, as DNA: TGCAGTGCTAGAGAGGGGCCTAGGCGGAGCTACACCTTC. Translation: CSAREGPRRSYTF.

This clonotype was detected a few times. The chain links TRBV7-6 to TRBJ2-7; TRBD1 or TRBD2 may be the D gene (7 bases each). With 4 bases removed from V and 1 base from J, the gap between germline ends came to 14 bases. CDR1 and CDR2 (germline): SGHVS, FNYEAQ. The length of the CDR3 is 15 residues. This CDR3 reads CASSSRGDSSYEQYF. The CDR3 coding sequence is TGTGCCAGCAGCTCCCGGGGGGACAGTTCCTACGAGCAGTACTTC.

This clonotype has more than one count but fewer than ten. This chain connects TRBV12-5 to TRBJ2-1; tentative D call: TRBD1 (5 bases). The CDR3 loop spans 14 amino acids. The ends were cut back, 7 bases at V and 1 base at J, with 11 bases in the middle. Germline V gene lookup returns CDR1 LGHNT and CDR2 FRNRAP. The CDR3 loop reads CASEGVNSYNEQFF. DNA for the CDR3: TGTGCTAGTGAAGGGGTAAATTCCTACAATGAGCAGTTCTTC.

This clonotype was recorded a few times. This sequence joins TRBV2 and TRBJ2-2; perhaps D is TRBD1 or TRBD2 (5 bases each). The CDR3 extends over 15 amino acids. CDR1 is SNHLY, CDR2 FYNNEI, per germline. V lost 10 bases, J lost 1 base, and 16 bases lay in between. The CDR3 DNA is TGTGCCACCTCGATTGGGGGTTTGAACACCGGGGAGCTGTTTTTT. Its translation: CATSIGGLNTGELFF.

In this sample, this clonotype turned up many times. The V call is TRBV11-2, the J call TRBJ1-4, with D unclear. CDR3 length equals 14 residues. The germline V gene encodes CDR1 SGHAT and CDR2 FQNNGV. Trimming pared 3 bases from V and 5 bases from J, leaving 10 bases between. CDR3 amino acids: CASSLASLNEKLFF. In nucleotides, the CDR3 is TGTGCCAGCAGCTTGGCCAGCTTGAATGAAAAACTGTTTTTT. The full variable domain, rest sourced from reference TRBV11-2 and TRBJ1-4, is EAGVAQSPRYKIIEKRQSVAFWCNPISGHATLYWYQQILGQGPKLLIQFQNNGVVDDSQLPKDRFSAERLKGVDSTLKIQPAKLEDSAVYLCASSLASLNEKLFFGSGTQLSVL.

Concerning this clonotype: Its ends do not fully match the called genes, so a read error is possible. This rearrangement joins TRBV15 to TRBJ2-1; a possible D gene is TRBD2 (6 bases). The germline CDR1 and CDR2 sequences are LNHNV and YYDKDF (reference sequence). The CDR3 is made up of 11 amino acids. The CDR3 sequence is CATSISGTQLF. CDR3 DNA sequence: TGTGCCACCAGCATATCCGGGACTCAGCTCTTC.

This clonotype was seen repeatedly, ten times or more. This chain links TRBV20-1 with TRBJ2-1; TRBD2 matches at 16 bases. This CDR3 is 16 amino acids long. Germline assignment: CDR1 DFQATT and CDR2 SNEGSKA (reference sequence). V shed 4 bases, J shed 7 bases, and the junction held 7 bases outside the gene matches. The CDR3 sequence: CSATGTSGRARNEQFF. Here the CDR3 DNA reads TGCAGTGCTACTGGGACTAGCGGGAGGGCTAGGAATGAGCAGTTCTTC.

This chain connects TRBV3-1 to TRBJ2-1, with 8 bases identical to TRBD2. J was trimmed by 4 bases and V by 3 bases; bases with no gene match: 2. Germline assignment: CDR1 LGHDT and CDR2 YNNKEL (reference sequence). The CDR3 covers 14 residues. CDR3: CASSQPGGYNEQFF. The CDR3 DNA reads TGTGCCAGCAGCCAGCCGGGAGGGTACAATGAGCAGTTCTTC.

The gene calls are TRBV30 and TRBJ2-7; 10 nucleotides align to TRBD1. The CDR3 has 12 amino acids. CDR1 and CDR2 (germline): GTSNPN, SVGIG (reference sequence). After removal of 7 bases from V and 6 bases from J, the junction contained 6 bases not matched to a gene. The CDR3 nucleotides are TGTGCCTCTGACAGGGGGCTTGCCGAGCAGTACTTC. It translates to CASDRGLAEQYF.

This clonotype was recorded at least ten times. J is TRBJ2-7 and V is TRBV30; 10 bases agree with TRBD1. Germline V gene sequence: CDR1 GTSNPN, CDR2 SVGIG (reference sequence). This CDR3 is built from 15 residues. V trimming: 1 base; J trimming: 0 bases; junction bases outside the gene matches: 3. The CDR3 region is CAWSARDRGSYEQYF. As DNA, the CDR3 is TGTGCCTGGAGTGCCCGGGACAGGGGCTCCTACGAGCAGTACTTC.

This clonotype was seen at least ten times. The rearrangement joins TRBV3-1 to TRBJ2-7, with D possibly matching TRBD1 (5 bases). V dropped 3 bases and J dropped 6 bases, with 6 bases sitting between them. This CDR3 has 11 amino acids. Looked up from germline, CDR1 is LGHDT and CDR2 is YNNKEL (reference sequence). The CDR3 spells CASSHTGEQYF. DNA of the CDR3: TGTGCCAGCAGCCACACAGGCGAGCAGTACTTC.

The CDR3 DNA sequence: TGCAGTGCTAGAGATCATTGGGGGAAGGGTGAAAAACTGTTTTTT. Amino acid sequence: CSARDHWGKGEKLFF. The chain couples TRBV20-1 to TRBJ1-4; tentative D call: TRBD1 (5 bases). This CDR3 is 15 amino acids long. Germline V gene data show CDR1 as DFQATT and CDR2 as SNEGSKA (reference sequence). V was shortened by 0 bases and J by 7 bases, with 15 bases between the two germline ends.

This clonotype was seen a handful of times. The chain joins TRBV6-1 to TRBJ2-7; D uncertain. CDR3 length: 11 residues. CDR1 MNHNS and CDR2 SASEGT come from the germline V gene. Trimming shortened V by 1 base and J by 6 bases, and 4 bases separated the two germline ends. The CDR3 spells CASSEGLEQYF. In DNA form, the CDR3 reads TGTGCCAGCAGTGAAGGTCTCGAGCAGTACTTC.

V and J are TRBV27 and TRBJ2-7; the match to TRBD1 covers 7 bases. The CDR3 covers 11 residues. CDR1 is MNHEY, CDR2 SMNVEV, per germline (reference sequence). CDR3: CVPDRSYEQYF. The CDR3 DNA follows: TGTGTCCCGGACAGGTCCTACGAGCAGTACTTC.

The chain combines TRBV7-3 with TRBJ2-5; a weak D match, TRBD2 (6 bases). The CDR3 runs 16 residues. The V end was cut by 3 bases, the J end by 2 bases, with 16 bases between. The germline CDR1 and CDR2 sequences are SGHTA and FQGTGA. This CDR3 is CASSFRAGRGQETQYF. The CDR3 coding sequence is TGTGCCAGCAGCTTTAGGGCGGGAAGGGGACAAGAGACCCAGTACTTC.

This clonotype was recorded a few times. V usage is TRBV9 and J usage is TRBJ1-2; D is uncertain. The CDR3 contains 11 residues. Trimming shortened V by 4 bases and J by 9 bases, and 10 bases separated the two germline ends. CDR1 and CDR2 (germline): SGDLS, YYNGEE. CDR3 sequence: CASSTTTRYTF. CDR3 nucleotide sequence: TGTGCCAGCAGCACGACTACTCGCTACACCTTC.

The rearrangement uses TRBV2 and TRBJ2-5; 8 positions agree with TRBD2. V shed 8 bases and J 7 bases; nucleotides not matched to a gene: 9. This CDR3 has 13 amino acids. Germline CDR1 and CDR2: SNHLY and FYNNEI. For the CDR3, the DNA is TGTGCCAGCCAGAGCACCCTAGCGGGGACCCAGTACTTC. Protein sequence: CASQSTLAGTQYF.

The chain uses TRBV20-1 and TRBJ2-1, with 12 bases fitting TRBD2. In germline, CDR1 is DFQATT, CDR2 SNEGSKA (reference sequence). This CDR3 comprises 14 residues. The V segment lost 2 bases and the J segment 9 bases; nucleotides outside the gene matches: 5. The CDR3 loop reads CSARTGLAGREQFF. DNA of the CDR3: TGCAGTGCTAGAACCGGACTAGCGGGACGTGAGCAGTTCTTC.

This rearrangement joins TRBV28 to TRBJ1-1; D call uncertain. CDR1 and CDR2 from the germline V gene are MDHEN and SYDVKM. V was cut by 6 bases and J by 4 bases, with 21 bases left in between. This CDR3 spans 16 amino acids. CDR3 sequence (DNA): TGTGCCAGCAGCCAAGACGAGAAGGGTGAGAGCACTGAAGCTTTCTTT. This gives the protein CASSQDEKGESTEAFF.

In DNA, the CDR3 is TGTGCCTGGAGCCAGGCTCTGGGAGAGACCCAGTACTTC. Its protein is CAWSQALGETQYF. The gene calls are TRBV30 and TRBJ2-5; D not resolved. This CDR3 region has 13 residues. The germline gives CDR1 GTSNPN, CDR2 SVGIG (reference sequence). Trimming shortened V by 3 bases and J by 4 bases, and 12 bases separated the two germline ends. Complete variable domain (other parts from reference TRBV30 and TRBJ2-5): SQTIHQWPATLVQPVGSPLSLECTVEGTSNPNLYWYRQAAGRGLQLLFYSVGIGQISSEVPQNLSASRPQDRQFILSSKKLLLSDSGFYLCAWSQALGETQYFGPGTRLLVL.

There are a few counts of this clonotype. The chain links TRBV12-3 or TRBV12-4 to TRBJ2-7; D may be TRBD1 or TRBD2 (6 bases each). Trimming took off 6 bases at V and 5 bases at J, with 14 bases between the two ends. The CDR3 contains 13 residues. DNA of the CDR3: TGTGCCAGCAGCTACATGGGGGGCAACGAGCAGTACTTC. Its translation: CASSYMGGNEQYF.

Concerning this clonotype itself: This may be a read error, as it is one base from a much larger clone. The chain uses TRBV7-2 and TRBJ1-1; D not resolved. The germline CDR1 and CDR2 sequences are SGHTA and FQGNSA. The CDR3 consists of 14 residues. Deletions cut 1 base from V and 4 bases from J, with 10 bases between. CDR3 amino acids: CASSLGSVSTEAFF. The CDR3 nucleotides are TGTGCCAGCAGCTTAGGATCGGTGAGCACTGAAGCTTTCTTT. The complete variable domain, with remaining parts taken from reference TRBV7-2 and TRBJ1-1, reads GAGVSQSPSNKVTEKGKDVELRCDPISGHTALYWYRQSLGQGLEFLIYFQGNSAPDKSGLPSDRFSAERTGGSVSTLTIQRTQQEDSAVYLCASSLGSVSTEAFFGQGTRLTVV.

The chain recombines TRBV28 with TRBJ1-5; D may be TRBD1 (6 bases). The length of the CDR3 is 17 residues. The V end was cut by 3 bases, the J end by 0 bases, with 15 bases between. Germline CDR1 and CDR2: MDHEN and SYDVKM. CDR3 protein: CASSFIQGKHSNQPQHF. The CDR3 region has the DNA TGTGCCAGCAGTTTCATCCAGGGGAAGCATAGCAATCAGCCCCAGCATTTT. The full variable domain, its missing parts supplied by reference TRBV28 and TRBJ1-5, is DVKVTQSSRYLVKRTGEKVFLECVQDMDHENMFWYRQDPGLGLRLIYFSYDVKMKEKGDIPEGYSVSREKKERFSLILESASTNQTSMYLCASSFIQGKHSNQPQHFGDGTRLSIL.

The V call is TRBV27, the J call TRBJ2-7; TRBD2 is a possible D gene (5 bases). Trimming stripped 2 bases from V and 2 bases from J, with 13 bases between. CDR3 size: 15 residues. Germline V gene lookup returns CDR1 MNHEY and CDR2 SMNVEV (reference sequence). DNA of the CDR3: TGTGCCAGCAGTTTAGGGCCTTTGGGAGCCTACGAGCAGTACTTC. Its protein is CASSLGPLGAYEQYF.

This rearrangement joins TRBV6-2 or TRBV6-3 to TRBJ1-4, with 7 bases lining up with TRBD1. Germline CDR1 is MNHEY and CDR2 is SVGEGT. The CDR3 is made up of 15 amino acids. V lost 5 bases, J lost 0 bases, and 3 bases stayed unmatched. CDR3 sequence: CASSRGQTTNEKLFF. The CDR3 region has the DNA TGTGCCAGCAGTAGGGGACAGACAACTAATGAAAAACTGTTTTTT.

This chain joins TRBV5-1 and TRBJ2-5, with 8 bases that match TRBD1. Germline-derived CDR1 and CDR2 are SGHRS and YFSETQ. The J segment lost 12 bases and the V segment lost 4 bases, leaving 11 bases of the junction unmatched. This CDR3 is built from 13 residues. The CDR3 protein is CASSPSLQGGKYF. CDR3 nucleotides: TGCGCCAGCAGCCCCTCGTTACAGGGGGGTAAGTACTTC.

This clonotype was detected ten times or more. V usage is TRBV9 and J usage is TRBJ2-1; a possible D gene is TRBD2 (6 bases). CDR1 SGDLS and CDR2 YYNGEE come from the germline V gene. The CDR3 is 14 amino acids. The germline V and J ends were trimmed by 0 bases and 8 bases, with 12 bases remaining between them. CDR3 DNA: TGTGCCAGCAGCGTAGAGGCGGGAAGGTATGAGCAGTTCTTC. The encoded protein is CASSVEAGRYEQFF.

In its sample, this clonotype was seen a few times. The chain couples TRBV29-1 to TRBJ2-5; D unresolved. Germline lookup yields CDR1 SQVTM and CDR2 ANQGSEA. CDR3 size: 14 residues. V was clipped by 5 bases and J by 1 base, with 14 bases between them. CDR3: CSVLLDRVQETQYF. The CDR3 nucleotides are TGCAGCGTTCTGTTGGACCGAGTCCAAGAGACCCAGTACTTC.